This is a list of T cell receptor beta chains from one sample in a study of Ad26.COV2.S vaccination and SARS-CoV-2 variants. This table comes from immunoSEQ multiplex PCR, and its TCRdb copy is limited to in-frame clones, with some not included. This table holds 380,000 or so clones, 88% found once. The input for sequencing was peripheral blood, taken in a trial of Ad26.COV2.S vaccine versus placebo. Source of these receptors: a person between 18 and 65 years old who received the Ad26.COV2.S COVID-19 vaccine or a placebo. Each CDR3 is given with its conserved first and last residue. D genes are given only for firm matches. A row's size may be missing; if present it is once, few, many or a size class.

clone_size,v_call,j_call,d_call,cdr3_aa,cdr3_nt
NA,TRBV7-2,TRBJ1-3,NA,CASSPDGVLGNTIYF,TGTGCCAGCAGCCCCGACGGGGTTCTTGGAAACACCATATATTTT
once,TRBV25-1,TRBJ2-1,NA,CASGGPRYNEQFF,TGTGCCAGCGGGGGACCGCGGTACAATGAGCAGTTCTTC
NA,TRBV15,TRBJ2-7,NA,CATSRAPAGEVGEQYF,TGTGCCACCAGCAGAGCCCCCGCTGGGGAGGTGGGCGAGCAGTACTTC
NA,TRBV9,TRBJ1-1,TRBD1,CASSVVGGQGPFEAFF,TGTGCCAGCAGCGTAGTAGGGGGACAGGGACCCTTTGAAGCTTTCTTT
NA,TRBV9,TRBJ1-1,NA,CASSVEFQNTEAFF,TGTGCCAGCAGCGTTGAGTTTCAGAACACTGAAGCTTTCTTT
NA,TRBV19,TRBJ2-1,TRBD2,CASITSGGAGEQFF,TGTGCCAGTATAACTAGCGGGGGGGCCGGTGAGCAGTTCTTC
NA,TRBV7-9,TRBJ2-7,NA,CASSLVTGLEQYF,TGTGCCAGCAGCTTAGTTACAGGGCTCGAGCAGTACTTC
NA,TRBV5-4,TRBJ1-2,NA,CASSSINQARGYTF,TGTGCCAGCAGTTCAATAAATCAGGCAAGAGGCTACACCTTC
NA,TRBV7-2,TRBJ1-6,TRBD1,CASSSNRGYGSPLHF,TGTGCCAGCAGCTCAAACAGGGGATACGGTTCACCCCTCCACTTT
NA,TRBV7-3,TRBJ2-7,TRBD2,CASSKNGLAGNYEQYF,TGTGCCAGCAGCAAAAATGGACTAGCGGGAAACTACGAGCAGTACTTC
few,TRBV7-2,TRBJ2-7,NA,CASSSFDNYEQYF,TGTGCCAGCAGCTCTTTTGACAACTACGAGCAGTACTTC
NA,TRBV7-9,TRBJ2-1,TRBD1,CASSLSDRGLNEQFF,TGTGCCAGCAGCTTATCAGACAGGGGTCTCAATGAGCAGTTCTTC
NA,TRBV4-3,TRBJ1-1,NA,CASSQEHRRDTEAFF,TGCGCCAGCAGCCAAGAGCACAGGAGGGACACTGAAGCTTTCTTT
NA,TRBV7-2,TRBJ2-1,NA,CASSLVGGPSYNEQFF,TGTGCCAGCAGCTTAGTAGGAGGGCCCTCCTACAATGAGCAGTTCTTC
NA,TRBV14,TRBJ1-2,NA,CASSQVGGGHYGYTF,TGTGCCAGCAGCCAAGTTGGGGGGGGCCACTATGGCTACACCTTC
NA,TRBV28,TRBJ2-3,NA,CASLGRGGSTDTQYF,TGTGCCAGCCTCGGCAGGGGGGGCTCCACAGATACGCAGTATTTT
NA,TRBV3-1/TRBV3-2,TRBJ1-5,TRBD1,CASSRGTGLNQPQHF,TGTGCCAGCAGCCGCGGGACAGGCCTGAATCAGCCCCAGCATTTT
NA,TRBV13,TRBJ2-7,TRBD1,CASSFGTESYEQYF,TGTGCCAGCAGCTTCGGGACAGAGTCCTACGAGCAGTACTTC
NA,TRBV7-9,TRBJ2-5,TRBD1,CASSPLDRWIVETQYF,TGTGCCAGCAGCCCCCTGGACAGGTGGATAGTGGAGACCCAGTACTTC
NA,TRBV11-2,TRBJ1-3,NA,CASRVFRGTGNTIYF,TGTGCCAGCAGAGTTTTCCGGGGCACTGGAAACACCATATATTTT
NA,TRBV28,TRBJ2-1,NA,CASSLRDEQFF,TGTGCCAGCAGTTTAAGGGATGAGCAGTTCTTC
NA,TRBV9,TRBJ2-7,TRBD1,CASSVGTGSSYEQYF,TGTGCCAGCAGCGTCGGGACAGGGAGCTCCTACGAGCAGTACTTC
NA,TRBV4-2,TRBJ2-7,NA,CASSQDEGRFEQYF,TGTGCCAGCAGCCAAGATGAGGGTAGGTTCGAGCAGTACTTC
NA,TRBV28,TRBJ2-2,NA,CASRHTVTGELFF,TGTGCCAGCAGACATACAGTTACCGGGGAGCTGTTTTTT
NA,TRBV4-3,TRBJ1-4,TRBD1,CASSPGTGIEKLFF,TGCGCCAGCAGCCCCGGGACAGGGATTGAAAAACTGTTTTTT
NA,TRBV11-2,TRBJ1-4,NA,CASSPSRGRFGEKLFF,TGTGCCAGCAGCCCCTCCCGGGGGCGCTTTGGTGAAAAACTGTTTTTT
NA,TRBV11-2,TRBJ2-7,TRBD1,CASSLVGTGVVHEQYF,TGTGCCAGCAGCTTAGTTGGGACAGGGGTTGTCCACGAGCAGTACTTC
NA,TRBV6-5,TRBJ2-1,NA,CASSYRGFSYNEQFF,TGTGCCAGCAGTTACCGGGGCTTCTCCTACAATGAGCAGTTCTTC
NA,TRBV6-9,TRBJ2-2,TRBD1,CASRQGAGTGELFF,TGTGCCAGCAGACAGGGGGCGGGCACCGGGGAGCTGTTTTTT
few,TRBV10-3,TRBJ1-6,NA,CAISESGQLNSPLHF,TGTGCCATCAGTGAGTCGGGGCAGTTAAATTCACCCCTCCACTTT
NA,TRBV12-3/TRBV12-4,TRBJ2-1,NA,CASSLTGGEQFF,TGTGCCAGCAGTTTGACCGGGGGAGAGCAGTTCTTC
NA,TRBV3-1/TRBV3-2,TRBJ1-2,NA,CASSQETGGHQDLIDYGYTF,TGTGCCAGCAGCCAAGAAACCGGGGGACACCAGGACCTTATTGACTATGGCTACACCTTC
once,TRBV29-1,TRBJ1-6,NA,CSVTDAVRNSPLHF,TGCAGCGTTACCGACGCGGTCCGGAATTCACCCCTCCACTTT
NA,TRBV4-3,TRBJ2-1,NA,CASSQGAPQAASLGEQFF,TGCGCCAGCAGCCAAGGGGCCCCACAAGCCGCTTCCCTCGGGGAGCAGTTCTTC
NA,TRBV5-1,TRBJ2-1,TRBD2,CASSYDSGGSYNEQFF,TGCGCCAGCAGCTACGACAGCGGGGGCTCCTACAATGAGCAGTTCTTC
NA,TRBV6-2/TRBV6-3,TRBJ2-1,TRBD2,CASSFLAGGIYNEQFF,TGTGCCAGCAGTTTCCTAGCGGGGGGCATATACAATGAGCAGTTCTTC
NA,TRBV12-5,TRBJ2-3,TRBD2,CASGLVSGGPHDTQYF,TGTGCTAGTGGTTTGGTTAGCGGGGGCCCTCACGATACGCAGTATTTT
NA,TRBV6-6,TRBJ2-7,TRBD1,CASSQTGGNEQYF,TGTGCCAGCAGTCAGACAGGGGGCAACGAGCAGTACTTC
once,TRBV5-3,TRBJ2-1,TRBD2,CARSFKAGGINEQFF,TGTGCCAGAAGCTTCAAAGCGGGGGGAATCAATGAGCAGTTCTTC
NA,TRBV19,TRBJ2-2,TRBD1,CASSLRTGLSANTGELFF,TGTGCCAGTAGTCTCCGGACAGGCCTTTCCGCGAACACCGGGGAGCTGTTTTTT
NA,TRBV20-1,TRBJ1-1,NA,CSASPPANTEAFF,TGCAGTGCTAGTCCTCCAGCCAACACTGAAGCTTTCTTT
NA,TRBV19,TRBJ1-1,TRBD1,CASNTAAGGAGTEAFF,TGTGCCAGTAACACTGCGGCAGGGGGCGCGGGGACTGAAGCTTTCTTT
NA,TRBV19,TRBJ2-3,NA,CASRKGTDTQYF,TGTGCCAGTAGAAAGGGGACAGATACGCAGTATTTT
NA,TRBV6-5,TRBJ1-5,NA,CASSYSLDQPQHF,TGTGCCAGCAGTTACTCCCTGGATCAGCCCCAGCATTTT